One and the same sample provided the 25 T cell receptor beta chains below, sequenced in a study of cytomegalovirus exposure and HLA in healthy donors. A multiplex PCR was run with 60 Vbeta primers and 13 Jbeta primers. Method: immunoSEQ multiplex PCR; TCRdb's copy keeps in-frame clones and lacks some. The data show roughly 100,000 clones, with roughly 70% seen just once and 8.5% to 12% held by the top ten. The sequenced sample consisted of PBMCs. These receptors came from a man aged 50 to 59 in good health and CMV-seronegative.

V usage is TRBV21-1 and J usage is TRBJ2-7; the table's D call, TRBD1, has no DNA check behind it. TRBV21-1 is reported as a pseudogene. CDR3 length: 16 amino acids. CDR3 loop: CASSKTGGDHSYEQYF. CDR3 nucleotides: TGTGCCAGCAGCAAGACAGGGGGGGACCACTCCTACGAGCAGTACTTC.

The chain recombines TRBV21-1 with TRBJ2-6; whether TRBD1, the table's D call, matches the DNA was not checked. TRBV21-1 corresponds to a pseudogene. The CDR3 spans 20 residues. CDR3 sequence: CASSNWTGGAIFSGANVLTF. The CDR3 coding sequence is TGTGCCAGCAGCAATTGGACAGGAGGCGCTATATTCTCTGGGGCCAACGTCCTGACTTTC.

This clone was recorded only once. This rearrangement joins TRBV30 to TRBJ2-7, with D hard to call. This CDR3 region has 14 residues. The V gene lost 2 bases and the J gene lost 3 bases, with 14 bases spanning the gap. Germline loops: CDR1 GTSNPN, CDR2 SVGIG (reference sequence). The CDR3 nucleotides are TGTGCCTGGAGTCCCTATTCTAGGAACTACGAGCAGTACTTC. It codes for CAWSPYSRNYEQYF.

This chain uses TRBV29-1 with TRBJ1-3; D not resolved. The CDR3 is made up of 12 amino acids. Germline CDR1 and CDR2: SQVTM and ANQGSEA. V was cut by 5 bases and J by 2 bases, with 7 bases left in between. CDR3 DNA sequence: TGCAGCGTTAGCGTAACTGGAAACACCATATATTTT. This translates into CSVSVTGNTIYF.

The gene calls are TRBV7-9 and TRBJ2-7; possible D gene TRBD1, 6 bases. The V gene lost 3 bases and the J gene lost 5 bases, with 20 bases spanning the gap. The CDR3 totals 16 residues. Germline loops: CDR1 SEHNR, CDR2 FQNEAQ (reference sequence). The CDR3 DNA follows: TGTGCCAGCAGCTTTTTGTGGGGGCCGAACGCCCACGAGCAGTACTTC. Translation: CASSFLWGPNAHEQYF.

CDR3 amino acids: CASSNQGLDGYTF. CDR3 nucleotides: TGTGCCAGCAGTAACCAGGGGTTAGATGGCTACACCTTC. The genes are TRBV7-2 and TRBJ1-2; D may be TRBD1 (6 bases). This CDR3 has 13 amino acids. V was trimmed by 6 bases and J by 6 bases, leaving 14 bases between them. Germline lookup yields CDR1 SGHTA and CDR2 FQGNSA.

The chain uses TRBV27 and TRBJ2-3; no definite D call. V was pared by 1 base and J by 1 base, with 3 bases between. From germline, CDR1 is MNHEY and CDR2 SMNVEV (reference sequence). CDR3 size: 13 residues. CDR3 nucleotides: TGTGCCAGCAGTTTATTAGGCACAGATACGCAGTATTTT. It encodes CASSLLGTDTQYF.

The genes are TRBV5-6 and TRBJ2-1; maybe TRBD1 (6 bases). The CDR3 is made up of 14 amino acids. Germline V lookup: CDR1 SGHDT, CDR2 YYEEEE. V was cut by 0 bases and J by 4 bases, with 8 bases left in between. Here the CDR3 reads CASSLGQVYNEQFF. CDR3 sequence (DNA): TGTGCCAGCAGCTTGGGACAGGTTTACAATGAGCAGTTCTTC.

The V gene is TRBV6-1, the J gene TRBJ2-7; D perhaps matches TRBD2 (7 bases). This CDR3 spans 16 amino acids. Germline V gene lookup returns CDR1 MNHNS and CDR2 SASEGT. Trimming removed 2 bases from V and 6 bases from J, with 20 bases in between. The CDR3 sequence: CASSEREGGPSFEQYF. CDR3 nucleotide sequence: TGTGCCAGCAGTGAAAGGGAGGGGGGGCCCTCTTTCGAGCAGTACTTC.

The V and J genes are TRBV6-5 and TRBJ1-5; D unresolved. CDR1 and CDR2 from the germline V gene are MNHEY and SVGAGI. The CDR3 is 14 amino acids. V was trimmed by 6 bases and J by 7 bases, leaving 16 bases between them. CDR3 in DNA: TGTGCCAGCAGCCCCACGGTGTCCCGACAGCCCCAGCATTTT. Residues: CASSPTVSRQPQHF.

The chain couples TRBV13 to TRBJ2-5; 8 positions agree with TRBD1. Near its end, the DNA agrees better with TRBJ2-7, so the J call may be wrong. In germline, CDR1 is PRHDT, CDR2 FYEKMQ (reference sequence). The CDR3 runs to 15 residues. CDR3 bases: TGTGCCAGCAGCTTTTCCGGGACAGGTAGCGGCGAGCAGTACTTC. Translating it yields CASSFSGTGSGEQYF.

With respect to this clone: Other DNA sequences within the sample encode an identical CDR3. The chain has TRBV9 and TRBJ2-3; 13 bases match TRBD2. J was trimmed by 4 bases and V by 4 bases; bases with no gene match: 6. Germline V lookup: CDR1 SGDLS, CDR2 YYNGEE. CDR3 size: 16 residues. CDR3 in amino acids: CASSRRLAGGPDTQYF. The CDR3 DNA is TGTGCCAGCAGCCGAAGACTAGCGGGAGGCCCAGATACGCAGTATTTT.

The chain combines TRBV6-1 with TRBJ2-7; tentative D call: TRBD1 (5 bases). Trimming shortened V by 2 bases and J by 1 base, and 15 bases separated the two germline ends. CDR3 length: 16 amino acids. CDR1 and CDR2 (germline): MNHNS, SASEGT. As DNA, the CDR3 is TGTGCCAGCAGTGAACGTTTCCAGGGCCGATCCTACGAGCAGTACTTC. This sequence encodes CASSERFQGRSYEQYF.

This clone was counted a single time. The V and J genes are TRBV11-2 and TRBJ1-2; 9 bases agree with TRBD1. There are 15 residues in the CDR3. Trimming at V came to 2 bases and at J to 4 bases, leaving 5 bases not matched to a gene. Germline assignment: CDR1 SGHAT and CDR2 FQNNGV. The CDR3 spells CASSLLPTGGYGYTF. In DNA, the CDR3 is TGTGCCAGCAGCTTACTCCCGACAGGGGGCTATGGCTACACCTTC.

This clone was seen a handful of times. V and J are TRBV11-2 and TRBJ1-5; TRBD1 is a possible D gene (5 bases). Germline V gene lookup returns CDR1 SGHAT and CDR2 FQNNGV. Trimming pared 5 bases from V and 11 bases from J, leaving 16 bases between. The CDR3 consists of 13 residues. DNA for the CDR3: TGTGCCAGCAGCCTCCGGGGGGAGTCAGCCCAGCATTTT. Translated: CASSLRGESAQHF.

The V and J genes are TRBV28 and TRBJ1-1; 9 bases line up with TRBD1. The trim removed 5 bases at V and 10 bases at J, leaving 2 bases unmatched. The CDR3 is 11 residues long. Germline V gives CDR1 MDHEN, CDR2 SYDVKM. The CDR3 DNA is TGTGCCAGCAGTCCGGACAGGGGAGCTTTCTTT. Translating gives CASSPDRGAFF.

This clone was picked up one time. This chain connects TRBV5-1 to TRBJ1-2; D might be TRBD1 (5 bases). Deletions cut 7 bases from V and 0 bases from J, with 22 bases between. CDR3 size: 17 residues. Germline V gene lookup returns CDR1 SGHRS and CDR2 YFSETQ. The CDR3 DNA follows: TGCGCCAGCTCCCAGGGCTCTCCCACCCCTCCTAACTATGGCTACACCTTC. This codes for CASSQGSPTPPNYGYTF. The full variable domain, with the rest looked up from reference TRBV5-1 and TRBJ1-2, is KAGVTQTPRYLIKTRGQQVTLSCSPISGHRSVSWYQQTPGQGLQFLFEYFSETQRNKGNFPGRFSGRQFSNSRSEMNVSTLELGDSALYLCASSQGSPTPPNYGYTFGSGTRLTVV.

On this clone itself: A junction boundary mismatches the germline segment, possibly from a read error. This chain uses TRBV7-7 with TRBJ2-5; the match to TRBD2 covers 11 bases. CDR3 length equals 16 residues. CDR1 SSHAT and CDR2 FNYEAQ come from the germline V gene (reference sequence). The CDR3 is CASSYGASGGLETQYF. The CDR3, as DNA: TGTGCTAGCAGCTATGGAGCTAGCGGGGGGTTAGAGACCCAGTACTTC.

The gene calls are TRBV19 and TRBJ1-5; 7 nucleotides align to TRBD1. CDR1 is LNHDA, CDR2 SQIVND, per germline (reference sequence). J lost 6 bases, V lost 3 bases, and 8 bases had no gene match. CDR3 length: 15 amino acids. The CDR3 sequence: CASSITAAGGQPQHF. The CDR3 nucleotides read TGTGCCAGTAGTATTACCGCGGCAGGGGGTCAGCCCCAGCATTTT.

This chain's CDR3 is CASSLDPASGGTDTQYF. The CDR3 nucleotides read TGCGCCAGCAGCTTGGACCCCGCTAGCGGGGGTACAGATACGCAGTATTTT. The chain joins TRBV5-1 to TRBJ2-3; TRBD2 matches at 10 bases. The trim removed 0 bases at V and 3 bases at J, leaving 7 bases unmatched. Per the germline V gene, CDR1 is SGHRS and CDR2 is YFSETQ. This CDR3 has 17 amino acids.

This clone has just a few counts. V is TRBV18 and J is TRBJ1-1; TRBD1 aligns across 7 bases. CDR3 size: 15 residues. Trimming cost V 1 base and J 6 bases; bases outside gene matches: 8. Germline lookup yields CDR1 KGHSH and CDR2 LQKENI. CDR3 nucleotides: TGTGCCAGCTCACCACGGGACAGAACAAGAGCTGAAGCTTTCTTT. Translation: CASSPRDRTRAEAFF.

Only a few counts were recorded for this clone. The chain employs TRBV6-6 and TRBJ1-1, with D perhaps TRBD1 (6 bases). Germline CDR1 is MNHNY and CDR2 is SVGAGI (reference sequence). The CDR3 runs to 14 residues. The V gene lost 8 bases and the J gene lost 4 bases, with 17 bases spanning the gap. The CDR3 sequence: CASDRNRAGTEAFF. CDR3 DNA sequence: TGTGCCAGCGATAGGAACAGGGCGGGCACTGAAGCTTTCTTT.

This chain links TRBV7-8 with TRBJ1-5; no reliable D call. CDR1 and CDR2 (germline): SGHVS, FQNEAQ. Between the trimmed V and J ends, which lost 2 bases and 5 bases, there was a span of 13 bases. CDR3 length: 15 residues. The CDR3, as DNA: TGTGCCAGCAGCTTAAGTACAGCTAATTATCAGCCCCAGCATTTT. It specifies CASSLSTANYQPQHF. Combining the CDR3 with reference TRBV7-8 and TRBJ1-5 gives the whole variable domain GAGVSQSPRYKVAKRGQDVALRCDPISGHVSLFWYQQALGQGPEFLTYFQNEAQLDKSGLPSDRFFAERPEGSVSTLKIQRTQQEDSAVYLCASSLSTANYQPQHFGDGTRLSIL.

On this clone: An end of the junction differs from the germline gene, which may be a read error. The V gene is TRBV7-9, the J gene TRBJ1-1; D remains unclear. The CDR3 has 15 amino acids. The V gene's germline CDR1 is SEHNR and CDR2 FQNEAQ (reference sequence). The DNA for the CDR3 is TGTTCCAGCAGCCCCCCGGGATCCTGGGACACTGAAGCTTTCTTT. Amino acid sequence: CSSSPPGSWDTEAFF. Looking up the rest from reference TRBV7-9 and TRBJ1-1 gives the full variable domain: DTGVSQNPRHKITKRGQNVTFRCDPISEHNRLYWYRQTLGQGPEFLTYFQNEAQLEKSRLLSDRFSAERPKGSFSTLEIQRTEQGDSAMYLCSSSPPGSWDTEAFFGQGTRLTVV.

The rearrangement joins TRBV9 to TRBJ1-3, with TRBD1 identical over 7 bases. The germline V gene has CDR1 SGDLS and CDR2 YYNGEE. This CDR3 has 15 amino acids. V gave up 3 bases and J gave up 4 bases; unmatched junction bases: 7. CDR3 coding DNA: TGTGCCAGCAGCGGCGGGACAGTCTTCGGAAACACCATATATTTT. This translates into CASSGGTVFGNTIYF.